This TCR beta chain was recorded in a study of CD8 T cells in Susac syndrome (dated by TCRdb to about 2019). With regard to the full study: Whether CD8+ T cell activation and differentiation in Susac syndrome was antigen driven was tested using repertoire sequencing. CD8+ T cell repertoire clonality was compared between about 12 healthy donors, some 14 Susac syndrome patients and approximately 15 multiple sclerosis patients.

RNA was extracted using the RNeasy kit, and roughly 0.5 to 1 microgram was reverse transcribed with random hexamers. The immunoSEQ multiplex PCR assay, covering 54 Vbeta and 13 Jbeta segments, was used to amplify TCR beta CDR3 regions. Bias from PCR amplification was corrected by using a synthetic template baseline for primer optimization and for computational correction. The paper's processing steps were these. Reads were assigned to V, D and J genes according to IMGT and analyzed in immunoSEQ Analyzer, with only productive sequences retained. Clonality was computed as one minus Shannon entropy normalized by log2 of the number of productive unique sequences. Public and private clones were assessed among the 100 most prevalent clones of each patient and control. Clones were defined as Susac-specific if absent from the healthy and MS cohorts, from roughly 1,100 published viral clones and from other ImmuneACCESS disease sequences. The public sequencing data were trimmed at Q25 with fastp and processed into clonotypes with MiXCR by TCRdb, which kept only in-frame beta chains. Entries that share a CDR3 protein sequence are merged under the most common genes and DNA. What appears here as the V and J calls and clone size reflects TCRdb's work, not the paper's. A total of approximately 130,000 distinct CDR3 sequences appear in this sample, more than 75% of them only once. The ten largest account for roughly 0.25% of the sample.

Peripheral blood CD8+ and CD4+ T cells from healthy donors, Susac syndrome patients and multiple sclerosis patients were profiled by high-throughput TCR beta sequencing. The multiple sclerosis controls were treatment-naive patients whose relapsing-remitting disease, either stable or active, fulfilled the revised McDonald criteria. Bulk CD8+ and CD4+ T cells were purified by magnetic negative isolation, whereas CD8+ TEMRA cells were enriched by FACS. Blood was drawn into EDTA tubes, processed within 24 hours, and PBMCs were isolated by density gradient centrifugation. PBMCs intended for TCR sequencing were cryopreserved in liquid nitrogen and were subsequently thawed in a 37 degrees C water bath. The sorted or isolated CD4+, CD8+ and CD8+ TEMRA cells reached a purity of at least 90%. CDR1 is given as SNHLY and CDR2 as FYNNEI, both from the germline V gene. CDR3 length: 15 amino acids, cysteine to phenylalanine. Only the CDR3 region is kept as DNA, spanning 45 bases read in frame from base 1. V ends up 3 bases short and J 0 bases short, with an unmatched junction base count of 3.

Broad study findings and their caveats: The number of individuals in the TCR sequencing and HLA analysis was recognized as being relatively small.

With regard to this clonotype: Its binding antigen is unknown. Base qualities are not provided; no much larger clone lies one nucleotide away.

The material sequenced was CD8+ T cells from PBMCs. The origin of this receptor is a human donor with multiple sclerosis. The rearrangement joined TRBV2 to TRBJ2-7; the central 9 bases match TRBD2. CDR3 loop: CASSEAGGGSYEQYF. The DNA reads TGTGCCAGCAGTGAGGCGGGGGGGGGCTCCTACGAGCAGTACTTC.